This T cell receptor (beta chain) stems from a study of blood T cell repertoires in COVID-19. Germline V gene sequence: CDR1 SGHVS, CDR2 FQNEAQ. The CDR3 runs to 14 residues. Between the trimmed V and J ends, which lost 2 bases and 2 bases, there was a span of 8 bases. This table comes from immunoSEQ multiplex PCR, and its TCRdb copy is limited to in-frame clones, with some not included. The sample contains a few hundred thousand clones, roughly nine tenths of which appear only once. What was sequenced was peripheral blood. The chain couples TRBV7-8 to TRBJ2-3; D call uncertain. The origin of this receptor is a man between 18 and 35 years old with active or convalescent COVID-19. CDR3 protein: CASSLRSYTDTQYF. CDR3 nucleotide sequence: TGTGCCAGCAGCTTAAGGAGCTACACAGATACGCAGTATTTT. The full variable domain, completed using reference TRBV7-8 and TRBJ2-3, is GAGVSQSPRYKVAKRGQDVALRCDPISGHVSLFWYQQALGQGPEFLTYFQNEAQLDKSGLPSDRFFAERPEGSVSTLKIQRTQQEDSAVYLCASSLRSYTDTQYFGPGTRLTVL.